Listed below are T cell receptor beta chains from one sample, sequenced in a study of PD-L1 blockade in urothelial cancer. Method: immunoSEQ multiplex PCR; TCRdb's copy keeps in-frame clones and lacks some. Seen here are tens of thousands of clones, around 85% observed once, and the top ten hold about 15%. Sequencing used PBMCs, obtained around atezolizumab (anti-PD-L1) treatment. The receptors were gathered from a man aged 55 to 69 with urothelial cancer. The CDR3 runs from the conserved cysteine through the conserved F or W. A D gene is named only where the DNA matches it firmly. Not all rows give a size; the values are once, few, many and, for expanded clones, a class.

. TRBJ2-2 TRBV4-2 . TGTGCCAGCAGCCAACCAGGGCGGCGCACCGGGGAGCTGTTTTTT CASSQPGRRTGELFF
TRBD2 TRBJ2-7 TRBV5-5 . TGTGCCAGCAGCTGGGGGGGGTCGTTCTACGAGCAGTACTTC CASSWGGSFYEQYF
. TRBJ1-4 TRBV16 . TGTGCCAGCAGCTCCATGTCATCAACTAATGAAAAACTGTTTTTT CASSSMSSTNEKLFF
. TRBJ1-1 TRBV19 few TGTGCCAGTAGTCCTGGGAGGATTGAAGCTTTCTTT CASSPGRIEAFF
TRBD1 TRBJ2-5 TRBV7-9 . TGTGCCAGCAGCCAATGGAGGGACAGGGAAGAGACCCAGTACTTC CASSQWRDREETQYF
. TRBJ1-2 TRBV10-1 . TGCGCCAGCAGTGATACAGGGCAAGGCTACACCTTC CASSDTGQGYTF
. TRBJ1-6 TRBV7-9 . TGTGCCAGCAGCCCGCGGGCCGCAAATAATTCACCCCTCCACTTT CASSPRAANNSPLHF
. TRBJ2-5 TRBV11-3 . TGTGCCAGCAGCTTAAACGCGTTGGAGACCCAGTACTTC CASSLNALETQYF
. TRBJ2-5 TRBV4-1 . TGCGCCAGCAGCCAAGATTTTGGGCCCCAAGAGACCCAGTACTTC CASSQDFGPQETQYF
. TRBJ2-2 TRBV6-1 once TGTGCCAGCCCCTATGAGGGGGCGGGAACCGGGGAGCTGTTTTTT CASPYEGAGTGELFF
. TRBJ2-1 TRBV21-1 . TGTGCCAGCAGCACCCCTCCCTGGAGGAGCGGGGGCTCCTACAATGAGCAGTTCTTC CASSTPPWRSGGSYNEQFF
. TRBJ2-5 TRBV9 . TGTGCCAGCAGCTCCGGGGTGGGGAACCAAGAGACCCAGTACTTC CASSSGVGNQETQYF
TRBD1 TRBJ2-3 TRBV5-1 . TGCGCCAGCAGCCAGGGACAGGGAGGCACAGATACGCAGTATTTT CASSQGQGGTDTQYF
TRBD1 TRBJ1-6 TRBV7-9 few TGTGCCAGCAGCCAGACAGGGGGCCATTCACCCCTCCACTTT CASSQTGGHSPLHF
. TRBJ2-1 TRBV7-6 few TGTGCCAGCAGCTTAGGGTCCCCCAGCAATGAGCAGTTCTTC CASSLGSPSNEQFF